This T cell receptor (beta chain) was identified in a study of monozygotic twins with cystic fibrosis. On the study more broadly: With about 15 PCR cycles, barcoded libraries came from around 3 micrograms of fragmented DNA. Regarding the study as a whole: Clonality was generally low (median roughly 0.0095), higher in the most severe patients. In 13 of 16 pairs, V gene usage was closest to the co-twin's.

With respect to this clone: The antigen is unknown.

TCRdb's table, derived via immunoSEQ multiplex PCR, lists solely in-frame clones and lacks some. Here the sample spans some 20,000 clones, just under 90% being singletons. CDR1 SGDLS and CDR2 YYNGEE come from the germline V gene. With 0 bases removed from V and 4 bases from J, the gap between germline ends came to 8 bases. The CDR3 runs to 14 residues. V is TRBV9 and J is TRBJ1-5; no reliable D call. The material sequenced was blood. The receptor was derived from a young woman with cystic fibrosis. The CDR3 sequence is CASSVEAGNQPQHF. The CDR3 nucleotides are TGTGCCAGCAGCGTAGAGGCAGGAAATCAGCCCCAGCATTTT.